This T cell receptor beta chain appears in the sequencing data of a study of radiotherapy plus CTLA-4 blockade in lung cancer. Findings and caveats of the study: Early clonal dynamics of blood T cells, together with interferon-beta, were reported as the best response predictor. Among blood TCR repertoires after radiotherapy plus ipilimumab, tumor-derived clones expanded.

Concerning this clone itself: Antigen: not known. This sample also contains other DNA sequences that code for the same CDR3.

CDR1 and CDR2 (germline): SGHTA, FQGNSA. The V gene lost 0 bases and the J gene lost 1 base, with 4 bases spanning the gap. The CDR3 loop spans 14 amino acids. Data came from immunoSEQ multiplex PCR; TCRdb stores just in-frame clones and leaves some out. The sample contains tens of thousands of clones, more than 85% of which appear only once. This TCR was recovered from a human donor with non-small cell lung cancer that progressed on radiotherapy plus ipilimumab. The source material was peripheral blood, sampled from a patient treated with radiotherapy plus ipilimumab. The chain is built from TRBV7-2 and TRBJ1-5; D gene uncertain. The CDR3 DNA is TGTGCCAGCAGCTTAGCCGGGAGCAATCAGCCCCAGCATTTT. Translating gives CASSLAGSNQPQHF.